These 15 T cell receptor beta chains came from one sample sequenced in a study of radiotherapy plus CTLA-4 blockade in lung cancer. The protocol was immunoSEQ multiplex PCR, while the TCRdb copy is restricted to in-frame clones and leaves out a portion. The sample consists of some 15,000 clones, around 72% of them appearing once. Sequencing was performed on peripheral blood, taken from a patient treated with radiotherapy plus ipilimumab. These receptors were collected from a human donor with non-small cell lung cancer whose response to radiotherapy plus ipilimumab could not be evaluated.

The V call is TRBV12-5, the J call TRBJ1-1; 7 bases are shared with TRBD1. V trimming: 2 bases; J trimming: 8 bases; junction bases outside the gene matches: 8. Germline V gene lookup returns CDR1 LGHNT and CDR2 FRNRAP. The CDR3 has 14 residues. The CDR3 loop is CASGLIQGVREAFF. The CDR3, as DNA: TGTGCTAGTGGTTTGATCCAGGGGGTTAGAGAAGCTTTCTTT.

This clone was counted only a few times. The chain couples TRBV4-3 to TRBJ1-3; 10 nucleotides match TRBD1. Trimming took 2 bases from V and 6 from J; bases not matched to a gene: 10. The length of the CDR3 is 17 residues. Germline V CDR1 and CDR2: LGHNA, YSLEER. Written as DNA, the CDR3 is TGCGCCAGCAGCCAACGGACAGGGGGTAGAGCTGCAAACACCATATATTTT. Its translation: CASSQRTGGRAANTIYF.

This clone was counted a single time. This rearrangement joins TRBV29-1 to TRBJ2-7, with D possibly TRBD1 on 7 matching bases. The CDR3 contains 13 residues. Germline V gene lookup returns CDR1 SQVTM and CDR2 ANQGSEA. Between the trimmed V and J ends, which lost 4 bases and 6 bases, there was a span of 16 bases. The chain's CDR3 is CSVAIGGGSEQYF. CDR3 bases: TGCAGCGTTGCCATCGGAGGGGGCTCCGAGCAGTACTTC.

Written as DNA, the CDR3 is TGTGCCAGCAGCGGTTTAGCGGGGGATACGCAGTATTTT. It yields the protein CASSGLAGDTQYF. The V call is TRBV7-8, the J call TRBJ2-3; 8 bases fit TRBD2. The CDR3 covers 13 residues. V lost 5 bases to trimming and J lost 6 bases; unmatched junction nucleotides: 4. The V gene's germline CDR1 is SGHVS and CDR2 FQNEAQ.

The chain recombines TRBV28 with TRBJ2-4; possible D gene TRBD1, 5 bases. Trimming pared 4 bases from V and 1 base from J, leaving 11 bases between. CDR3 length equals 15 residues. CDR1 is MDHEN, CDR2 SYDVKM, per germline. The DNA of the CDR3 is TGTGCCAGCAGTTCCAGGGTCGATGCCAAAAACATTCAGTACTTC. As protein: CASSSRVDAKNIQYF.

Points on this clone: Compared with germline, one end of the junction differs, possibly owing to a read error. The V call is TRBV7-7, the J call TRBJ2-5; possible D gene TRBD2, 7 bases. CDR1 and CDR2 (germline): SSHAT, FNYEAQ (reference sequence). The CDR3 totals 14 residues. The CDR3 DNA reads as TGTGCTAGCAGCTTACGGGGGGCGGGGGAGACCCAGTACTTC. Its translation is CASSLRGAGETQYF.

This clone was counted between two and nine times. The chain uses TRBV19 and TRBJ2-3; 10 bases agree with TRBD2. J was trimmed by 0 bases and V by 7 bases; bases with no gene match: 16. The CDR3 loop spans 19 amino acids. Germline assignment: CDR1 LNHDA and CDR2 SQIVND (reference sequence). DNA for the CDR3: TGTGCCAGTACTTCTCTAGCGGGAGAGCCCGGTGTTAGCACAGATACGCAGTATTTT. Its translation is CASTSLAGEPGVSTDTQYF.

CDR3 sequence reads: CASSLDSGANVLTF. The CDR3 DNA sequence: TGTGCCAGCAGCTTAGACTCCGGGGCCAACGTCCTGACTTTC. The chain links TRBV7-9 to TRBJ2-6; no firm D call. The CDR3 is 14 residues long. Trimming pared 1 base from V and 4 bases from J, leaving 5 bases between. Germline V gene data show CDR1 as SEHNR and CDR2 as FQNEAQ (reference sequence).

J is TRBJ1-5 and V is TRBV6-1; D not certain. Germline values: CDR1 MNHNS, CDR2 SASEGT. This CDR3 is built from 12 residues. The V gene lost 11 bases and the J gene lost 0 bases, with 8 bases spanning the gap. The CDR3 nucleotides read TGTGCCGGAGGATTTAGCAATCAGCCCCAGCATTTT. It specifies CAGGFSNQPQHF.

This clone occurred a few times. The chain carries TRBV7-8 and TRBJ1-5, with unresolved D. With 5 bases removed from V and 1 base from J, the gap between germline ends came to 6 bases. CDR1 and CDR2 from the germline V gene are SGHVS and FQNEAQ. The CDR3 runs to 13 residues. CDR3 bases: TGTGCCAGCAGCCAAAGCAGCAATCAGCCCCAGCATTTT. Its protein is CASSQSSNQPQHF. The full variable domain, in which reference TRBV7-8 and TRBJ1-5 provide the parts outside the CDR3, is GAGVSQSPRYKVAKRGQDVALRCDPISGHVSLFWYQQALGQGPEFLTYFQNEAQLDKSGLPSDRFFAERPEGSVSTLKIQRTQQEDSAVYLCASSQSSNQPQHFGDGTRLSIL.

The V and J genes are TRBV5-4 and TRBJ2-5; 7 bases fit TRBD2. In germline, CDR1 is SGHNT, CDR2 YYREEE (reference sequence). The CDR3 sequence is 14 residues long. Trimming at V came to 0 bases and at J to 7 bases, leaving 6 bases not matched to a gene. The CDR3 nucleotides read TGTGCCAGCAGCTTGGCCAATGGGGAGGGGACCCAGTACTTC. It is translated as CASSLANGEGTQYF.

This chain joins TRBV9 and TRBJ1-5, with 10 positions matching TRBD1. V lost 3 bases to trimming and J lost 4 bases; unmatched junction nucleotides: 1. CDR1 and CDR2 from the germline V gene are SGDLS and YYNGEE. The CDR3 runs to 14 residues. The CDR3: CASSADRGNQPQHF. The CDR3 DNA sequence: TGTGCCAGCAGCGCGGACAGGGGGAATCAGCCCCAGCATTTT.

The rearrangement links TRBV5-1 to TRBJ2-2; weak D call: TRBD1 (5 bases). The CDR3 extends over 17 amino acids. The ends were cut back, 0 bases at V and 5 bases at J, with 17 bases in the middle. Looked up from germline, CDR1 is SGHRS and CDR2 is YFSETQ. The CDR3 DNA sequence: TGCGCCAGCAGCTTGGTGGTCAGCGTGGGGCTAACCGGGGAGCTGTTTTTT. Protein sequence: CASSLVVSVGLTGELFF.

The V gene is TRBV14, the J gene TRBJ2-5, with D tentatively TRBD2 (5 bases). CDR1 and CDR2 (germline): SGHDN, FVKESK. Trimming removed 4 bases from V and 9 bases from J, with 18 bases in between. The CDR3 is made up of 14 amino acids. The CDR3 here is CASSPLLGERSQYF. CDR3 sequence (DNA): TGTGCCAGCAGCCCTCTACTGGGAGAGAGGTCCCAGTACTTC.

This clone was seen only once. The CDR3 region is CASSLARGETQYF. In nucleotides, the CDR3 is TGTGCCAGCAGCTTAGCCAGGGGGGAGACCCAGTACTTC. This rearrangement joins TRBV7-6 to TRBJ2-5; TRBD1 matches at 7 bases. This CDR3 spans 13 amino acids. After removal of 0 bases from V and 5 bases from J, the junction contained 0 bases not matched to a gene. Germline V gives CDR1 SGHVS, CDR2 FNYEAQ. Filled out from reference TRBV7-6 and TRBJ2-5, the complete variable domain reads GAGVSQSPRYKVTKRGQDVALRCDPISGHVSLYWYRQALGQGPEFLTYFNYEAQQDKSGLPNDRFSAERPEGSISTLTIQRTEQRDSAMYRCASSLARGETQYFGPGTRLLVL.